This T cell receptor (beta chain) emerged from a study of tissue T cells after allogeneic stem cell transplantation (dated by TCRdb to the early 2020s). In the study overall: Using research autopsies of patients with and without GVHD, plus mouse models of GVHD, the study profiled TCR beta repertoires across many tissues. The human part of the study was a prospective observational study with no blinding and no randomization. Findings and caveats that apply to the study as a whole: In both patients and mice, T cells from blood and spleen covered only a limited part of the TCR repertoire found in tissues. Which tissue TCRs were alloreactive or antigen-specific was not determined in the study, and some of the clones might have been host cells that persisted. The patient cohort was small and clinically heterogeneous, and sampling depth was acknowledged as a limitation. Within patients, how anatomically similar the tissues were was a key factor in shaping TCR repertoire composition, regardless of disease or transplant status. Few T cell clones were found to be shared across patients, but shared repertoire signatures across patients were revealed in a tissue-specific fashion by motif-based clustering.

Comment on this clone: The clone's antigen remains unknown. Gene names and germline sequences here are the mouse ones. The DNA ends 1 residue before the CDR3 does, and the rest of the CDR3 is filled in from the germline J gene.

The time point label on this specimen signifies: mouse harvest day 14 after allogeneic transplant. Mouse grafts consisting of 10^7 T-cell-depleted bone marrow cells combined with 10^6 splenic CD5+ T cells were administered by tail vein injection. Mouse GVHD was modeled in a major MHC-mismatch B6 (H2b) into BALB/c (H2d) model, with tissues profiled at day 7 or 14. On day 7 or 14 post-transplant, mouse tissues and retro-orbital blood were harvested with separate sterile tools for each animal, and livers were flushed before harvest. Before genomic DNA was isolated with the DNeasy Blood & Tissue Kit, mouse tissues were minced with razor blades in buffered saline. The V and J ends are trimmed by 7 bases and 0 bases, leaving 9 bases between them. CDR3 length: 14 amino acids, cysteine to phenylalanine. The DNA shown is the part of the CDR3 that was read: 39 bases, in frame from base 1. Sequences KGHPV (CDR1) and FQNQEV (CDR2) are obtained from the germline V gene (reference sequence).

The library was made by the immunoSEQ multiplex PCR assay. TCRbeta CDR3 sequencing was performed at survey depth by Adaptive Biotechnologies, and CDR3 sequences, V/J genes, productive frequency and template counts were reported. TCR beta CDR3 regions were amplified from genomic DNA rather than RNA. Concerning the study's data processing: Jensen-Shannon divergence was used to quantify pairwise repertoire overlap between tissues, with a value of 1 meaning complete divergence and a value of 0 meaning identical repertoires. Tissues were clustered by single-linkage agglomerative hierarchical clustering of pairwise JSD values, and the clustering results were displayed as dendrograms. GLIPH2 was run on all patient samples with simulation_depth 1000, kmer_min_depth 3, cdr3_length_cutoff 8, keeping groups with more than two unique CDR3s. In a standardized tissue-overlap score, Jaccard GLIPH-group overlap across patients was extrapolated to a standard repertoire size of 1000 clones. Linear mixed-effect models, with tissue as a fixed effect and individual as a random effect, were used to test how diversity related to clinical or experimental variables. The immuneACCESS repertoire file appears here via TCRdb, limited to in-frame rearrangements. These files lack a portion of the clones; in checked studies, under half of the deficit traces to unresolved V genes, and the cause of the others is not known. V and J calls and clone size are given by that table; D and trimming were obtained from the DNA. The sample table lists nearly 4,000 clones, more than 45% of them with a count of one. The biggest ten clones account for 28% of the sample.

The source is a female BALB/c mouse given C57BL/6 T cells with graft-versus-host disease after an allogeneic hematopoietic cell transplant. This receptor chain uses TRBV26 and TRBJ2-2; no D segment can be confidently identified. Sequences were obtained from gut tissue. CDR3 bases read: TGTGCCAGCACCCGACAACCAAACACCGGGCAGCTCTAC. It translates as CASTRQPNTGQLY. From start to end, the CDR3 is CASTRQPNTGQLYF.